This section outlines one TCR beta chain sequence together with its context. Naive CD8 populations comprised CD45RO-negative cells positively selected for CCR7, excluding terminally differentiated effector memory CD45RA+ cells. The donor cohort consisted entirely of Caucasian adults residing in Nashville, Tennessee. The sample is drawn from a study of shared clonotypes between healthy human individuals. Generated by immunoSEQ multiplex PCR, the TCRdb table keeps only in-frame clones and is missing some. The sample holds under 2,000,000 clones, roughly 94% seen once. The CDR3 has 14 residues. V was pared by 3 bases and J by 2 bases, with 11 bases between. CDR1 and CDR2 (germline): KGHSH, LQKENI.

Specimen: naive CD8+ T cells sorted from blood. The chain has TRBV18 and TRBJ2-7; TRBD1 is a possible D gene (5 bases). The receptor was derived from a man aged 18-30 years in good health. The CDR3 spells CASSPTESTYEQYF. The CDR3 bases are TGTGCCAGCTCACCGACAGAGAGTACCTACGAGCAGTACTTC. Using reference TRBV18 and TRBJ2-7 for the parts outside the CDR3, the full variable domain is NAGVMQNPRHLVRRRGQEARLRCSPMKGHSHVYWYRQLPEEGLKFMVYLQKENIIDESGMPKERFSAEFPKEGPSILRIQQVVRGDSAAYFCASSPTESTYEQYFGPGTRLTVT.